Listed below are T cell receptor beta chains from one sample, sequenced in a study of blood T cell repertoires in COVID-19. Measured with immunoSEQ multiplex PCR; TCRdb has only the in-frame clones, and not every one. The profile shows tens of thousands of clones, 75% to 85% of them singletons. The sample consisted of peripheral blood. The receptors here all came from a woman in her forties or fifties with acute or convalescent COVID-19. The CDR3 runs from the conserved cysteine through the conserved F or W. The D gene is left open where the match is weak. Expanded clones are given a class, and other clones once, few, many or no size at all.

>TRBJ1-6|-|TRBV7-9|-
TGTGCCAGCAGCCCCTTGACAGGACGACTTGTCGGTTCACCCCTCCACTTT
CASSPLTGRLVGSPLHF
>TRBJ1-2|TRBD1|TRBV27|-
TGTGCCAGCAGTTCAGGACAGGGTGACGGCTACACCTTC
CASSSGQGDGYTF
>TRBJ2-1|TRBD2|TRBV3-1/TRBV3-2|few
TGTGCCACCACTACTGATCAGGGACTAGCGGGTTACAATGAGCAGTTCTTC
CATTTDQGLAGYNEQFF
>TRBJ2-7|TRBD2|TRBV2|-
TGTGCCAGCAGTGAATCGGGGACTAGCGTGGAGTACTTC
CASSESGTSVEYF
>TRBJ2-2|-|TRBV7-3|-
TGTGCCAGCAGCTTAGGCTCGAACACCGGGGAGCTGTTTTTT
CASSLGSNTGELFF
>TRBJ1-2|-|TRBV4-3|-
TGCGCCAGCAGCCAAGATATTGACTATGGCTACACCTTC
CASSQDIDYGYTF
>TRBJ1-1|-|TRBV5-4|-
TGTGCCAGCAGCTTGGCCCGGGGATCATTAGTAGGGACTTTCTTT
CASSLARGSLVGTFF
>TRBJ2-1|TRBD2|TRBV19|once
TGTGCCAGTAGTATGCGGACTAGCGGTGACAATGAGCAGTTCTTC
CASSMRTSGDNEQFF
>TRBJ1-5|TRBD1|TRBV4-1|-
TGCGCCAGCAGCCAAGCACAGGGGTTGCATCAGCCCCAGCATTTT
CASSQAQGLHQPQHF
>TRBJ1-2|-|TRBV7-2|-
TGTGCCAGCAGCCCCGGCGGCTATGGCTACACCTTC
CASSPGGYGYTF
>TRBJ1-4|-|TRBV15|once
TGTGCCACTTCAGGAAAAAGAACTAATGAAAAACTGTTTTTT
CATSGKRTNEKLFF
>TRBJ1-1|-|TRBV10-3|-
TGTGCCATCAGTTGGCAGGGATTGGGGACTGAAGCTTTCTTT
CAISWQGLGTEAFF
>TRBJ2-2|-|TRBV18|-
TGTGCCAGCTCACGGGGGACTCCGAACACCGGGGAGCTGTTTTTT
CASSRGTPNTGELFF
>TRBJ1-1|TRBD1|TRBV5-1|-
TGCGCCAGCAGCCTCGTAGGACAGGGTGGCACTGAAGCTTTCTTT
CASSLVGQGGTEAFF
>TRBJ1-3|-|TRBV18|few
TGTGCCAGCTCACGACCGGACTCCCTTGGGGGAAACACCATATATTTT
CASSRPDSLGGNTIYF
>TRBJ2-3|-|TRBV5-4|-
TGTGCCAGCAGCTTGCAGCGGTACACAGATACGCAGTATTTT
CASSLQRYTDTQYF
>TRBJ2-2|-|TRBV6-4|-
TGTGCCAGCAGTGACTCGTGGCGGGGGAACACCGGGGAGCTGTTTTTT
CASSDSWRGNTGELFF
>TRBJ1-1|TRBD1|TRBV4-3|-
TGCGCCAGCAGTGACCCGGGACAGGGGAACACTGAAGCTTTCTTT
CASSDPGQGNTEAFF
>TRBJ1-1|-|TRBV7-2|-
TGTGCCAGCAGCTTCGACATGGCCCTCCCTGAAGCTTTCTTT
CASSFDMALPEAFF
>TRBJ1-4|-|TRBV10-3|-
TGTGCCATCAGTGGGGACAAAGGAAATGAAAAACTGTTTTTT
CAISGDKGNEKLFF
>TRBJ2-2|-|TRBV28|-
TGTGCCAGCAGTTTATGGGTTGGGGCGGTCACCGGGGAGCTGTTTTTT
CASSLWVGAVTGELFF
>TRBJ1-1|TRBD1|TRBV6-4|-
TGTGCCAGCGTAGGACAGGGAGTACAGAACACTGAAGCTTTCTTT
CASVGQGVQNTEAFF